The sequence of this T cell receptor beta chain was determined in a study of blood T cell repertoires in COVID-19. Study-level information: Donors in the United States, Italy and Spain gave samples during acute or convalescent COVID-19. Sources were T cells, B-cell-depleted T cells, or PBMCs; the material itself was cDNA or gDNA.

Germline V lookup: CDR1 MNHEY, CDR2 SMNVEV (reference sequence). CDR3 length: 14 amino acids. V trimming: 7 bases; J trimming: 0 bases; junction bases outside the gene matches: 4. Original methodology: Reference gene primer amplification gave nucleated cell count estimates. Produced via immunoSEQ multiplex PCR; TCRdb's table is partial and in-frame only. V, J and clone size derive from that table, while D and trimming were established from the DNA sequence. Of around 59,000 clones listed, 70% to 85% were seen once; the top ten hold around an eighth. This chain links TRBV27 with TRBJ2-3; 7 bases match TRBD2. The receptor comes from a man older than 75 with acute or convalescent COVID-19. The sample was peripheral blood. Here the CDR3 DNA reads TGTGCCAGCACCCCGGGACTAAGCACAGATACGCAGTATTTT. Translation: CASTPGLSTDTQYF.